The subject of this entry is one TCR beta chain. No antigen is known for it. The source of the sample is a study of T cells expressing NK-cell markers. The CDR3 contains 14 residues. Germline CDR1 is SGHRS and CDR2 is YFSETQ. The study, taken as a whole, reports: CD8+ T cells in six donors included dominant NKG2C+ clonotypes at roughly 1.0-7.0%. These same clonotypes (in several donors) also led the CD3+CD56-NKG2C+ fraction.

TCRdb reprocessed the 5' RACE reads and keeps a single row for each CDR3 protein, giving no DNA. Seen in this sample are about 460,000 distinct CDR3 sequences; the ten most common clones hold approximately 1.4%. The clonotype was recovered from a woman aged 50 to 60 in good health. The chain employs TRBV5-1 and TRBJ2-5; TCRdb lists TRBD1, though no DNA is available to test this call. Material for sequencing was blood T cells: a sorted CD56 or NKG2C T cell subset, CD4+ or CD8+ T cells, or bulk PBMC T cells (not recorded which). The CDR3 region is CASSWRRWQETQYF.